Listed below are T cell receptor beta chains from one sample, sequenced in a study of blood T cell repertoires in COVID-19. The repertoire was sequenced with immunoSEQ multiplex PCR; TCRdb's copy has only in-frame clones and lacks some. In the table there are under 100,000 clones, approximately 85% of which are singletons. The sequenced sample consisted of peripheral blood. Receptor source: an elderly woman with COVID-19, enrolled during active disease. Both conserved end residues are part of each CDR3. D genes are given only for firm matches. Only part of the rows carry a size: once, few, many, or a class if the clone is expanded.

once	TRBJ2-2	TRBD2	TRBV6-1	CASSEDVAGVTGELFF	TGTGCCAGCAGTGAAGATGTAGCGGGGGTCACCGGGGAGCTGTTTTTT
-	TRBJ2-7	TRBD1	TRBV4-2	CASSQAGTGTYEQYF	TGTGCCAGCAGCCAAGCCGGGACAGGGACCTACGAGCAGTACTTC
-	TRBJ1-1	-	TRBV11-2	CASSLRAGTEAFF	TGTGCCAGCAGCCTCAGGGCCGGCACTGAAGCTTTCTTT
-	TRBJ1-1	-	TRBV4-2	CASSQDRARTEAFF	TGTGCCAGCAGCCAAGATAGAGCCCGTACTGAAGCTTTCTTT
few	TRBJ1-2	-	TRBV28	CASSRYGYTF	TGTGCCAGCAGCCGCTATGGCTACACCTTC
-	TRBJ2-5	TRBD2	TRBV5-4	CASSAGLAIFGETQYF	TGTGCCAGCAGCGCGGGACTAGCCATTTTTGGTGAGACCCAGTACTTC
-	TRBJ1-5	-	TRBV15	CATSRERVFQPQHF	TGTGCCACCAGCAGAGAGAGGGTTTTTCAGCCCCAGCATTTT
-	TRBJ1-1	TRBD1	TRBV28	CASSRHDRVNTEAFF	TGTGCCAGCAGTCGTCACGACAGGGTAAACACTGAAGCTTTCTTT
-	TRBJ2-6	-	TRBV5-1	CASSLAGANVLTF	TGCGCCAGCAGCTTGGCGGGGGCCAACGTCCTGACTTTC
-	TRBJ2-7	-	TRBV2	CASSQQDYEQYF	TGTGCCAGCAGTCAACAAGATTACGAGCAGTACTTC
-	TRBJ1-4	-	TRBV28	CATGGSAYNEKLFF	TGTGCCACCGGGGGTTCTGCTTATAATGAAAAACTGTTTTTT
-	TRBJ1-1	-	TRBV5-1	CASSLGRGVMNTEAFF	TGCGCCAGCAGCTTGGGCAGGGGTGTCATGAACACTGAAGCTTTCTTT
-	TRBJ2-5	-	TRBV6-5	CASSPQVTQYF	TGTGCCAGCAGTCCACAGGTGACCCAGTACTTC
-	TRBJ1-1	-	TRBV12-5	CASGLSFLTEAFF	TGTGCTAGTGGTTTGTCCTTCCTAACTGAAGCTTTCTTT
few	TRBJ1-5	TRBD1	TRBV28	CASSLTQQGAGNQPQHF	TGTGCCAGCAGCCTTACCCAACAGGGGGCTGGTAATCAGCCCCAGCATTTT
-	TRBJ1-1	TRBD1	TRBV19	CASSIRTGVVPTEAFF	TGTGCCAGTAGTATTAGGACAGGGGTCGTGCCCACTGAAGCTTTCTTT
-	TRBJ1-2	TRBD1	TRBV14	CASSNRDSLYGYTF	TGTGCCAGCAGCAACCGGGACAGCTTATATGGCTACACCTTC
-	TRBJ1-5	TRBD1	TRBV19	CASSIRAAGGSNQPQHF	TGTGCCAGTAGTATACGGGCGGCAGGGGGAAGCAATCAGCCCCAGCATTTT
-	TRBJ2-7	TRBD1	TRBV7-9	CASSLASGTGPPYEQYF	TGTGCCAGCAGCTTAGCTTCGGGGACAGGTCCGCCCTACGAGCAGTACTTC
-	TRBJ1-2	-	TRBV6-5	CASSRGGPYGYTF	TGTGCCAGCAGCCGGGGGGGCCCCTATGGCTACACCTTC
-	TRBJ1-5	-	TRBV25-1	CASRGAGNNQPQHF	TGTGCCAGCAGGGGAGCGGGGAACAATCAGCCCCAGCATTTT
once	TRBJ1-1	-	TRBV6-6	CASSYARGNTEAFF	TGTGCCAGCAGTTACGCAAGGGGGAACACTGAAGCTTTCTTT
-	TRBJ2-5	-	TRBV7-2	CASSLGTVQETQYF	TGTGCCAGCAGCTTAGGGACAGTTCAAGAGACCCAGTACTTC
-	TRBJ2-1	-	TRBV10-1	CASSESASDYNEQFF	TGCGCCAGCAGTGAGTCGGCTAGCGACTACAATGAGCAGTTCTTC
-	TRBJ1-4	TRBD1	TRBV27	CASSFGQGGTNEKLFF	TGTGCCAGCAGTTTCGGACAGGGAGGTACTAATGAAAAACTGTTTTTT
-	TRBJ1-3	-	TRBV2	CASTRENTIYF	TGTGCCAGCACGCGAGAAAACACCATATATTTT
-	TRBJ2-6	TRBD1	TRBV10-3	CAISLQGAGANVLTF	TGTGCCATCAGTCTACAGGGGGCTGGGGCCAACGTCCTGACTTTC
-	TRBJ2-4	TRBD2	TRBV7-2	CASSLSTSGNIQYF	TGTGCCAGCAGCTTATCGACTAGCGGAAACATTCAGTACTTC
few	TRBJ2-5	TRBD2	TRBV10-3	CAISLAGAAETQYF	TGTGCCATCAGTCTAGCGGGAGCCGCTGAGACCCAGTACTTC
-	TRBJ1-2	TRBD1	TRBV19	CASKRAGTGLYGYTF	TGTGCCAGCAAGAGAGCCGGGACAGGGCTCTATGGCTACACCTTC
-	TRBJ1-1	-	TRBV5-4	CASSLDSHNTEAFF	TGTGCCAGCAGCTTGGACAGCCATAACACTGAAGCTTTCTTT
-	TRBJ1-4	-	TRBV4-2	CASSQGAGNVGEKLFF	TGTGCCAGCAGCCAAGGGGCAGGGAACGTGGGTGAAAAACTGTTTTTT
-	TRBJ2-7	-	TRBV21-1	CASSRQGQGELDEQYF	TGTGCCAGCAGCCGGCAGGGGCAGGGGGAACTAGACGAGCAGTACTTC
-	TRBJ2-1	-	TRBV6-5	CASSYPTSREQFF	TGTGCCAGCAGTTACCCGACTTCACGGGAGCAGTTCTTC
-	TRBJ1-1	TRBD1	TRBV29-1	CSVQFWGQGNTEAFF	TGCAGCGTTCAATTTTGGGGACAGGGGAACACTGAAGCTTTCTTT
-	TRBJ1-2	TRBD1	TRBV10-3	CAINRQGADGYTF	TGTGCCATCAATAGACAGGGGGCTGATGGCTACACCTTC
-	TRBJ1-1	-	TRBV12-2	CASREEGPQTEAFF	TGTGCAAGTCGTGAGGAGGGTCCCCAGACTGAAGCTTTCTTT
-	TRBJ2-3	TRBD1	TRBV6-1	CASSEEGASTDTQYF	TGTGCCAGCAGTGAAGAGGGGGCCAGCACAGATACGCAGTATTTT
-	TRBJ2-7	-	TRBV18	CASSPESYEQYF	TGTGCCAGCTCACCAGAGTCCTACGAGCAGTACTTC
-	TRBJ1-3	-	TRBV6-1	CASSEIGNTIYF	TGTGCCAGCAGTGAAATAGGAAACACCATATATTTT
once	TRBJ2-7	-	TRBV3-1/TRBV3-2	CASSQEGKGYEQYF	TGTGCCAGCAGCCAGGAGGGGAAGGGCTACGAGCAGTACTTC
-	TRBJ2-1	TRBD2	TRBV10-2	CASTVGLAGGKTEYNEQFF	TGCGCCAGCACTGTCGGGCTAGCGGGAGGGAAGACGGAGTACAATGAGCAGTTCTTC
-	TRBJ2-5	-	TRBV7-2	CASSLEIAETQYF	TGTGCCAGCAGCTTAGAAATAGCCGAGACCCAGTACTTC
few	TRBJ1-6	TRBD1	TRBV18	CASSHDRAYYNSPLHF	TGTGCCAGCTCACATGACAGGGCGTACTATAATTCACCCCTCCACTTT
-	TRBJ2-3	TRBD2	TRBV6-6	CASTGPGLAGTDTQYF	TGTGCCAGCACCGGACCGGGACTAGCGGGCACAGATACGCAGTATTTT
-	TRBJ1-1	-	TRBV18	CASSPLGKNTEAFF	TGTGCCAGCTCACCACTCGGGAAGAACACTGAAGCTTTCTTT
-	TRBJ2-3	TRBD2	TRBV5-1	CASSPGLAGGTGDTQYF	TGCGCCAGCAGCCCGGGACTAGCGGGAGGTACGGGGGATACGCAGTATTTT
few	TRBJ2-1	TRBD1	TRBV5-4	CASSGDRENEQFF	TGTGCCAGCAGCGGGGACAGGGAGAATGAGCAGTTCTTC
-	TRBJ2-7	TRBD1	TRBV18	CASSLGTGRAYEQYF	TGTGCCAGCTCACTCGGGACAGGGCGGGCCTACGAGCAGTACTTC
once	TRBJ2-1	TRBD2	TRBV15	CATSRDLAGAGNEQFF	TGTGCCACCAGCAGAGATCTGGCGGGAGCGGGCAATGAGCAGTTCTTC
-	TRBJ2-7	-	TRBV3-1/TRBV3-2	CASSQLARGEQYF	TGTGCCAGCAGCCAACTAGCCAGGGGCGAGCAGTACTTC
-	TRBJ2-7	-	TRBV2	CASSGQISYEQYF	TGTGCCAGCAGTGGGCAAATATCCTACGAGCAGTACTTC
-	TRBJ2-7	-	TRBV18	CASSPLGYEQYF	TGTGCCAGCTCACCGCTAGGCTACGAGCAGTACTTC
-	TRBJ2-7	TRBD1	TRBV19	CASSPPGDRASYEQYF	TGTGCCAGTAGTCCTCCAGGGGACAGGGCATCCTACGAGCAGTACTTC